This TCR beta chain was sequenced during a study of T cells after yellow fever vaccination. On this clonotype itself: Antigen unknown.

Findings and caveats of the study: Post-booster repertoires contained most primary-vaccination clones again (96% CD4, around 88% CD8).

MiXCR was run by TCRdb on the 5' RACE reads, yielding one entry per CDR3 protein. This sample yields some 350,000 distinct CDR3 sequences, of which around 10% are seen a single time; less than 20% belongs to the top ten. The V gene lost 1 base and the J gene lost 8 bases, with 14 bases spanning the gap. Germline V gene data show CDR1 as LNHDA and CDR2 as SQIVND (reference sequence). This CDR3 is 14 amino acids long. This receptor was obtained from a man younger than 30 who received the YFV17D yellow fever vaccine. The rearrangement joins TRBV19 to TRBJ1-2, with D maybe TRBD1 (5 bases). Sequencing was performed on PBMCs, taken on the day of the first yellow fever vaccination. The DNA of the CDR3 is TGTGCCAGTAGTATAGTCGGGACGTATGAAGGCTACACCTTC. The encoded protein is CASSIVGTYEGYTF.